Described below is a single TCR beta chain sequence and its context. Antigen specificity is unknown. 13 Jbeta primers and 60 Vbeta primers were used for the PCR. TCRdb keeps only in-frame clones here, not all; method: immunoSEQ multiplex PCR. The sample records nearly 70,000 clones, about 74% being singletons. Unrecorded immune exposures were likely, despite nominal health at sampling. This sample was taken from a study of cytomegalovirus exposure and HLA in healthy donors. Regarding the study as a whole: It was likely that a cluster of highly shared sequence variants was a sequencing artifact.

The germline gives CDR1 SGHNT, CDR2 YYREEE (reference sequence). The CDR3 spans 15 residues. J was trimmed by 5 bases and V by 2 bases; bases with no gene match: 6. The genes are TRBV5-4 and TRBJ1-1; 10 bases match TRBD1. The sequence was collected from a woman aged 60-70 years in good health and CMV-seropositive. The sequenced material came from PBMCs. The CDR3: CASSFPGQGKTEAFF. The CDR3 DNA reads TGTGCCAGCAGCTTTCCGGGACAGGGGAAGACTGAAGCTTTCTTT.